This entry describes one TCR beta chain. Its matching antigen is unknown. Unique molecular identifiers tagged the TCRbeta library. TCRdb fed the PCR reads into MiXCR, producing one record per CDR3 protein. The sample has approximately 500,000 distinct CDR3 sequences, roughly 30% seen once. This sample was included in a study of T-cell reconstitution after alpha-beta-depleted transplantation in children. The study's findings and limits: One year after transplant, T-cell counts and diversity came mostly from newly produced T cells. By about two months after transplant, alpha-beta T cells reportedly arose from several hundred graft clones that had expanded. There were some patients whose high TCRbeta diversity at day 60 came from surviving recipient T cells and thymic progenitors.

V lost 5 bases, J lost 3 bases, and 17 bases lay in between. The CDR3 is 16 residues long. The germline V gene has CDR1 SGHAT and CDR2 FQNNGV. The chain recombines TRBV11-2 with TRBJ2-1; D not resolved. The input for sequencing was PBMCs, taken before TCRalphabeta/CD19-depleted stem cell transplant. This receptor was taken from a boy less than two years old with Wiskott-Aldrich syndrome, due to receive a stem cell transplant. The CDR3 region is CASSTRSAVHYNEQFF. The CDR3 coding sequence is TGTGCCAGCAGCACAAGGTCTGCGGTACACTACAATGAGCAGTTCTTC.